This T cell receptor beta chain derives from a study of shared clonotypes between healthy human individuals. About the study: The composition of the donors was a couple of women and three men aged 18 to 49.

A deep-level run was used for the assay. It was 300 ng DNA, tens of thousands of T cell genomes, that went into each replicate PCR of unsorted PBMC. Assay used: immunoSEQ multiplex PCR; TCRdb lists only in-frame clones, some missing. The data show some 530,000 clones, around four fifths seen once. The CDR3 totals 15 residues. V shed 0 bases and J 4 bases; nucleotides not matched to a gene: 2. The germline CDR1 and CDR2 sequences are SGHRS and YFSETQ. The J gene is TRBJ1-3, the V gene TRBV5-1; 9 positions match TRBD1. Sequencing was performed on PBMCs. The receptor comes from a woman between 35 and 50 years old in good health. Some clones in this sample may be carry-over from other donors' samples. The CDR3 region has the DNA TGCGCCAGCAGCTTGGTGGGACAGGGAGGAAACACCATATATTTT. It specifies CASSLVGQGGNTIYF.